Following are 30 T cell receptor beta chains from one sample sequenced in a study of cytomegalovirus exposure and HLA in healthy donors. Assay: immunoSEQ multiplex PCR; the TCRdb copy retains only in-frame clones and omits some. The sample includes approximately 88,000 clones, roughly 80% seen only once; the top ten take roughly 12%. The sample comprised PBMCs. Source of these receptors: a woman younger than 35 in good health and CMV-seropositive.

V usage is TRBV27 and J usage is TRBJ2-3, with a tentative D call TRBD1 (6 bases). Between the trimmed V and J ends, which lost 4 bases and 3 bases, there was a span of 14 bases. Per germline, CDR1 MNHEY and CDR2 SMNVEV (reference sequence). This CDR3 contains 15 residues. CDR3 sequence reads: CASSSRHTGTDTQYF. The CDR3 DNA reads as TGTGCCAGCAGTTCCCGGCACACAGGGACAGATACGCAGTATTTT.

This clone appeared once. V and J are TRBV28 and TRBJ2-7, with TRBD1 identical over 8 bases. Germline V gene lookup returns CDR1 MDHEN and CDR2 SYDVKM. The CDR3 is made up of 16 amino acids. The trim removed 6 bases at V and 9 bases at J, leaving 19 bases unmatched. The CDR3 nucleotides are TGTGCCAGCAGCCATCTCCTGGGGACAGGACTACGATTGCAGTACTTC. The encoded protein is CASSHLLGTGLRLQYF. The whole variable domain, filled in from reference TRBV28 and TRBJ2-7, reads DVKVTQSSRYLVKRTGEKVFLECVQDMDHENMFWYRQDPGLGLRLIYFSYDVKMKEKGDIPEGYSVSREKKERFSLILESASTNQTSMYLCASSHLLGTGLRLQYFGPGTRLTVT.

This sequence joins TRBV18 and TRBJ1-2, with TRBD1 matching 10 bases. The CDR3 length is 18 residues. The germline V gene encodes CDR1 KGHSH and CDR2 LQKENI. V lost 3 bases to trimming and J lost 0 bases; unmatched junction nucleotides: 10. This CDR3 reads CASSPSGTGDYANYGYTF. The CDR3, as DNA: TGTGCCAGCTCACCGTCCGGGACAGGGGACTATGCTAACTATGGCTACACCTTC.

The J gene is TRBJ1-5, the V gene TRBV30; 8 positions match TRBD1. The CDR3 length is 13 residues. CDR1 GTSNPN and CDR2 SVGIG come from the germline V gene (reference sequence). The J segment lost 5 bases and the V segment lost 6 bases, leaving 6 bases of the junction unmatched. The CDR3 DNA sequence: TGTGCCTGTTCAATGACAGGGGATCAGCCCCAGCATTTT. Amino acid sequence: CACSMTGDQPQHF.

This clone is a singleton in its sample. This chain joins TRBV11-2 and TRBJ2-7, with D unclear. V was clipped by 5 bases and J by 5 bases, with 10 bases between them. The germline CDR1 and CDR2 sequences are SGHAT and FQNNGV. The CDR3 totals 12 residues. The DNA for the CDR3 is TGTGCCAGCAGCCCCGTGGGCCACGAGCAGTACTTC. It translates to CASSPVGHEQYF.

This chain joins TRBV28 and TRBJ2-5, with D unresolved. The V and J ends lost 5 bases and 5 bases respectively, with 6 bases between them. This CDR3 is 11 amino acids long. The germline V gene has CDR1 MDHEN and CDR2 SYDVKM. CDR3 DNA sequence: TGTGCCAGCAGTCCCCGGGAGACCCAGTACTTC. Translating gives CASSPRETQYF.

The chain uses TRBV2 and TRBJ2-6, with a tentative D call TRBD2 (6 bases). Germline V gene data show CDR1 as SNHLY and CDR2 as FYNNEI. V was shortened by 8 bases and J by 1 base, with 15 bases between the two germline ends. The CDR3 length is 16 residues. The CDR3 sequence: CASPSRGKSGANVLTF. The CDR3 nucleotides read TGTGCCAGCCCTTCGCGGGGAAAGTCTGGGGCCAACGTCCTGACTTTC.

The rearrangement joins TRBV5-1 to TRBJ2-3; 7 nucleotides match TRBD1. The CDR3 covers 16 residues. With 1 base clipped from V and 6 bases from J, the junction kept 11 bases outside the gene matches. Germline CDR1 is SGHRS and CDR2 is YFSETQ. CDR3 sequence (DNA): TGCGCCAGCAGCTTGATAGGGACAGAAACCGGGGATACGCAGTATTTT. Residues: CASSLIGTETGDTQYF.

The rearrangement uses TRBV11-2 and TRBJ2-7, with 7 bases fitting TRBD2. The ends lost 4 bases at V and 6 bases at J; junction bases unmatched: 15. The CDR3 consists of 16 residues. Germline V gives CDR1 SGHAT, CDR2 FQNNGV. CDR3 residues: CASSSPRGTIPLEQYF. The CDR3, as DNA: TGTGCCAGCAGCTCCCCCCGAGGGACTATACCCCTCGAGCAGTACTTC.

The chain employs TRBV6-4 and TRBJ1-6, with TRBD1 as a possible D gene (5 bases). The germline CDR1 and CDR2 sequences are MRHNA and SNTAGT. CDR3 length equals 18 residues. The germline V and J ends were trimmed by 5 bases and 7 bases, with 24 bases remaining between them. CDR3 nucleotide sequence: TGTGCCAGCAGTCTACAGGACCCCGGTCAACAAGTCAATTCACCCCTCCACTTT. As protein: CASSLQDPGQQVNSPLHF.

The chain couples TRBV19 to TRBJ1-1, with a weak D call TRBD1 (5 bases). Germline V gives CDR1 LNHDA, CDR2 SQIVND (reference sequence). V was cut by 3 bases and J by 3 bases, with 14 bases left in between. This CDR3 is 15 amino acids long. The CDR3 here is CASSMGRGVYTEAFF. CDR3 DNA sequence: TGTGCCAGTAGTATGGGGCGGGGAGTGTACACTGAAGCTTTCTTT.

The V gene is TRBV6-5, the J gene TRBJ1-6, with D hard to call. V was cut by 6 bases and J by 9 bases, with 15 bases left in between. This CDR3 spans 14 amino acids. Germline V gene lookup returns CDR1 MNHEY and CDR2 SVGAGI. CDR3 region: CASRFRETRSPLHF. The CDR3 nucleotides read TGTGCCAGCAGGTTCCGGGAAACGCGTTCACCCCTCCACTTT.

This clone appeared a few times. The V and J genes are TRBV28 and TRBJ2-5; TRBD2 agrees at 14 bases. V shed 6 bases, J shed 7 bases, and the junction held 10 bases outside the gene matches. CDR3 length: 16 amino acids. In germline, CDR1 is MDHEN, CDR2 SYDVKM. The CDR3 DNA reads TGTGCCAGCAGGGTGACTAGCGGGGGGGTCCGAGGGACCCAGTACTTC. This gives the protein CASRVTSGGVRGTQYF.

The CDR3 nucleotides are TGTGCCATCAGTCTATTGGGACAGGGGGCCCACGAGCAGTACTTC. Protein product: CAISLLGQGAHEQYF. The gene calls are TRBV10-3 and TRBJ2-7, with TRBD1 matching over 12 bases. Germline lookup yields CDR1 ENHRY and CDR2 SYGVKD. Unmatched junction bases numbered 7, after V lost 5 bases and J lost 5 bases. This CDR3 contains 15 residues.

The V and J genes are TRBV18 and TRBJ1-2, with 8 bases that match TRBD1. Per germline, CDR1 KGHSH and CDR2 LQKENI. V gave up 0 bases and J gave up 2 bases; unmatched junction bases: 5. The CDR3 is made up of 16 amino acids. The CDR3, as DNA: TGTGCCAGCTCACCACCGTTGGACAGGGTGAACTATGGCTACACCTTC. As protein: CASSPPLDRVNYGYTF.

The chain is built from TRBV21-1 and TRBJ1-2; the D call TRBD1 from the table was never checked on the DNA. TRBV21-1 is given as a pseudogene. This CDR3 comprises 15 residues. The CDR3 is CASSTKPGYYYGYTF. The CDR3 DNA sequence: TGTGCCAGCAGCACTAAACCAGGATACTACTATGGCTACACCTTC.

This chain connects TRBV7-9 to TRBJ2-5; D is perhaps TRBD1 (5 bases). This CDR3 has 15 residues. Trimming shortened V by 5 bases and J by 2 bases, and 15 bases separated the two germline ends. Per the germline V gene, CDR1 is SEHNR and CDR2 is FQNEAQ (reference sequence). CDR3 sequence (DNA): TGTGCCAGCAGCCCGCCCCGACAGCAACAAGAGACCCAGTACTTC. Translation: CASSPPRQQQETQYF.

The chain combines TRBV7-8 with TRBJ1-5; no firm D call. Germline CDR1 is SGHVS and CDR2 is FQNEAQ. The CDR3 is 12 amino acids. Trimming pared 4 bases from V and 5 bases from J, leaving 6 bases between. CDR3 sequence: CASSSRDQPQHF. DNA of the CDR3: TGTGCCAGCAGCTCGAGGGATCAGCCCCAGCATTTT.

The V and J genes are TRBV9 and TRBJ2-3; 9 nucleotides agree with TRBD2. Per the germline V gene, CDR1 is SGDLS and CDR2 is YYNGEE. CDR3 length equals 16 residues. J was trimmed by 2 bases and V by 0 bases; bases with no gene match: 4. DNA of the CDR3: TGTGCCAGCAGCGTAGATAGCGGGGGCCCCACAGATACGCAGTATTTT. Its translation: CASSVDSGGPTDTQYF.

The chain has TRBV27 and TRBJ1-1, with D possibly being TRBD1 (5 bases). CDR1 and CDR2 (germline): MNHEY, SMNVEV (reference sequence). The V and J ends lost 2 bases and 0 bases respectively, with 7 bases between them. This CDR3 is 14 amino acids long. The CDR3 reads CASSLNRLNTEAFF. In nucleotides, the CDR3 is TGTGCCAGCAGTTTAAACAGGTTGAACACTGAAGCTTTCTTT.

CDR3 amino acids: CASSLVHRGRPDTQYF. CDR3 in DNA: TGTGCCAGCAGCTTGGTGCACAGGGGGCGTCCAGATACGCAGTATTTT. This rearrangement joins TRBV5-6 to TRBJ2-3, with 9 bases that match TRBD1. The CDR3 spans 16 residues. Germline trimming cut 0 bases from V and 4 bases from J; bases unmatched to any gene: 6. CDR1 is SGHDT, CDR2 YYEEEE, per germline.

This chain connects TRBV2 to TRBJ2-6; possibly TRBD2 for D (6 bases). Trimming removed 4 bases at V and 0 bases at J, with 13 bases between. The germline V gene encodes CDR1 SNHLY and CDR2 FYNNEI. CDR3 length: 17 amino acids. The CDR3 spells CASSGTSRDSGANVLTF. DNA for the CDR3: TGTGCCAGCAGTGGAACGTCGCGGGACTCTGGGGCCAACGTCCTGACTTTC.

The count of this clone is one. CDR3 loop: CASSPVGTFSDTQYF. CDR3 sequence (DNA): TGCGCCAGCAGCCCTGTTGGGACTTTCTCAGATACGCAGTATTTT. The chain uses TRBV5-1 and TRBJ2-3, with D perhaps matching TRBD2 (6 bases). Deletions cut 4 bases from V and 4 bases from J, with 16 bases between. This CDR3 has 15 amino acids. The germline gives CDR1 SGHRS, CDR2 YFSETQ.

This chain uses TRBV10-2 with TRBJ2-7; TRBD2 might be the D (7 bases). Trimming shortened V by 8 bases and J by 2 bases, and 13 bases separated the two germline ends. This CDR3 is 13 amino acids long. Germline V gene lookup returns CDR1 WSHSY and CDR2 SAAADI. The CDR3 reads CASEGGAAYEQYF. For the CDR3, the DNA is TGCGCCAGCGAGGGGGGGGCCGCCTACGAGCAGTACTTC.

The CDR3 sequence: CASKWAGNSPLHF. The CDR3 region has the DNA TGTGCCAGCAAGTGGGCGGGGAATTCACCCCTCCACTTT. This chain joins TRBV27 and TRBJ1-6, with D hard to call. CDR3 length: 13 residues. Looked up from germline, CDR1 is MNHEY and CDR2 is SMNVEV (reference sequence). V gave up 7 bases and J gave up 7 bases, with 11 bases separating them.

This rearrangement joins TRBV10-3 to TRBJ2-3; 13 bases are a match to TRBD2. Looked up from germline, CDR1 is ENHRY and CDR2 is SYGVKD. Trimming at V came to 6 bases and at J to 1 base, leaving 10 bases not matched to a gene. This CDR3 has 18 amino acids. The CDR3 bases are TGTGCCATCAGACCGACTAGCGGGGGGTTGATACGCACAGATACGCAGTATTTT. Translation: CAIRPTSGGLIRTDTQYF.

The rearrangement links TRBV5-1 to TRBJ1-4, with a tentative D call TRBD1 (5 bases). V shed 4 bases and J shed 0 bases, with 7 bases lying between them. Germline lookup yields CDR1 SGHRS and CDR2 YFSETQ. The CDR3 is made up of 14 amino acids. The CDR3 nucleotides read TGCGCCAGCAGCCAAGGGGCAACTAATGAAAAACTGTTTTTT. This translates into CASSQGATNEKLFF.

The rearrangement links TRBV5-6 to TRBJ2-1; 9 bases align to TRBD2. The length of the CDR3 is 16 residues. J was trimmed by 7 bases and V by 2 bases; bases with no gene match: 10. Germline CDR1 and CDR2: SGHDT and YYEEEE. Written as DNA, the CDR3 is TGTGCCAGCAGCTTCTTGGGGGACGCGGGAGGGAATGAGCAGTTCTTC. It is translated as CASSFLGDAGGNEQFF.

The gene calls are TRBV19 and TRBJ2-5; 11 nucleotides line up with TRBD1. The CDR3 length is 16 residues. The trim removed 5 bases at V and 1 base at J, leaving 6 bases unmatched. Germline V gene lookup returns CDR1 LNHDA and CDR2 SQIVND (reference sequence). The CDR3 loop reads CASSPGTGGLQETQYF. The CDR3, as DNA: TGTGCCAGTAGTCCAGGGACAGGGGGGCTCCAAGAGACCCAGTACTTC.

Judged by abundance, this clone is medium-sized (0.01 to 0.1%). The chain joins TRBV10-3 to TRBJ2-2, with D perhaps matching TRBD2 (7 bases). V was cut by 9 bases and J by 4 bases, with 12 bases left in between. Germline V lookup: CDR1 ENHRY, CDR2 SYGVKD. This CDR3 spans 13 amino acids. The CDR3 sequence: CAMGGGSTGELFF. CDR3 coding DNA: TGTGCCATGGGAGGGGGGTCCACCGGGGAGCTGTTTTTT.